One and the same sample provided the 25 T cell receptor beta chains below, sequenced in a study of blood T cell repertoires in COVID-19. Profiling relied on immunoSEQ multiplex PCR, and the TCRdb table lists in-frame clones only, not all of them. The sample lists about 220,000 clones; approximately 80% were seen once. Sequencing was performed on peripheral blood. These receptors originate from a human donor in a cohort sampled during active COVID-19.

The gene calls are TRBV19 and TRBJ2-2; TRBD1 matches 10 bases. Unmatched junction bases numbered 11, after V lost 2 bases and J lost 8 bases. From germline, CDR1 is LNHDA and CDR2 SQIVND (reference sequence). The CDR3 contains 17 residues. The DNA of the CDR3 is TGTGCCAGTAGTATATTCTTCGGACAGGGGGGTAGGGGGGAGCTGTTTTTT. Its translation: CASSIFFGQGGRGELFF.

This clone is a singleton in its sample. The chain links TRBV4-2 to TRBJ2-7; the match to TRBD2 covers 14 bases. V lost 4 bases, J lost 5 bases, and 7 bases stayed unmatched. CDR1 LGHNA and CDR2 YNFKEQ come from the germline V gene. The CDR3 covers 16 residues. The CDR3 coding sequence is TGTGCCAGCAGCCCCGGGACTAGCGGGGGTAGGGACGAGCAGTACTTC. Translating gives CASSPGTSGGRDEQYF.

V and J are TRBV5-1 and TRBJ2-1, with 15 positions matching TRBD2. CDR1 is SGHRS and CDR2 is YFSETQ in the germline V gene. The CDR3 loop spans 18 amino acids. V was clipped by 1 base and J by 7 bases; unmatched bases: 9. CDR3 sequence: CASSLLWTSGRASNEQFF. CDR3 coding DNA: TGCGCCAGCAGCTTGCTATGGACTAGCGGGAGGGCCTCTAATGAGCAGTTCTTC.

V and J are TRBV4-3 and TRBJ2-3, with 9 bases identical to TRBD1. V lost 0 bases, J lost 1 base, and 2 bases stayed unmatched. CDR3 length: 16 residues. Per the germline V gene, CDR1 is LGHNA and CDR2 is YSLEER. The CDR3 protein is CASSQERTGGTDTQYF. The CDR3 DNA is TGCGCCAGCAGCCAAGAGAGGACAGGGGGCACAGATACGCAGTATTTT.

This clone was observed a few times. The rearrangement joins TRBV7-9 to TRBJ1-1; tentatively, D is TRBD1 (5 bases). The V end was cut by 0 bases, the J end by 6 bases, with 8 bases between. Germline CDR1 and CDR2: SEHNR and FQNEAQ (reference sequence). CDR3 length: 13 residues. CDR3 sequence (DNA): TGTGCCAGCAGCTTAGCGCTAGGGGCTGAAGCTTTCTTT. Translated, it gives CASSLALGAEAFF.

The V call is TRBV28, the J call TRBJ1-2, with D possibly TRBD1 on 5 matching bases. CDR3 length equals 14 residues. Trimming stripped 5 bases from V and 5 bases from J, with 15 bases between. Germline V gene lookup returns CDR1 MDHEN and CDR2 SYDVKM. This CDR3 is CASSVTAGGYGYTF. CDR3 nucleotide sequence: TGTGCCAGCAGTGTAACCGCGGGGGGATATGGCTACACCTTC.

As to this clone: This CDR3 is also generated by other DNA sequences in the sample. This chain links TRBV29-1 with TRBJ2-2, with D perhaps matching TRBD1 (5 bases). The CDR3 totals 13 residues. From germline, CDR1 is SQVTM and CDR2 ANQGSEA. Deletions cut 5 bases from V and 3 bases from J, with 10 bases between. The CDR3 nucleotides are TGCAGCGTTAGCAGGGATTACACCGGGGAGCTGTTTTTT. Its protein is CSVSRDYTGELFF.

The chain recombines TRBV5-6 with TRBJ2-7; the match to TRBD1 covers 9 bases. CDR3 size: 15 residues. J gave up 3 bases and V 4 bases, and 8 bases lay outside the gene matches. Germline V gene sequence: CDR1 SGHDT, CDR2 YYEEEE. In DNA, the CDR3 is TGTGCCAGCAGCCGAATCGGGACAGGGAGCTACGAGCAGTACTTC. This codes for CASSRIGTGSYEQYF.

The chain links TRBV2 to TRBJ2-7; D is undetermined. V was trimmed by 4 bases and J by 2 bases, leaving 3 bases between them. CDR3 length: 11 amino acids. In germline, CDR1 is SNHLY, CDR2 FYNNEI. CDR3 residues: CASSGPYEQYF. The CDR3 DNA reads TGTGCCAGCAGTGGGCCCTACGAGCAGTACTTC.

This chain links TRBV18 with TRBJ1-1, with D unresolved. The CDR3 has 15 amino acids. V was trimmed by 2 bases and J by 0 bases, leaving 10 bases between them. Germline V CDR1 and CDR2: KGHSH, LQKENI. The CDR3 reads CASSPERLLNTEAFF. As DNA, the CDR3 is TGTGCCAGCTCACCAGAGCGACTCTTGAACACTGAAGCTTTCTTT.

The CDR3 DNA reads as TGTGCCAGCAGCTCCGCCGGGACAGGGATCTACAATGAGCAGTTCTTC. This sequence encodes CASSSAGTGIYNEQFF. This sequence joins TRBV11-1 and TRBJ2-1, with 9 bases fitting TRBD1. Per the germline V gene, CDR1 is SGHAT and CDR2 is FQDESV (reference sequence). V dropped 4 bases and J dropped 3; count of bases not matched to a gene: 7. The length of the CDR3 is 16 residues. Full variable domain (outside the CDR3, taken from reference TRBV11-1 and TRBJ2-1): EAEVAQSPRYKITEKSQAVAFWCDPISGHATLYWYRQILGQGPELLVQFQDESVVDDSQLPKDRFSAERLKGVDSTLKIQPAELGDSAMYLCASSSAGTGIYNEQFFGPGTRLTVL.

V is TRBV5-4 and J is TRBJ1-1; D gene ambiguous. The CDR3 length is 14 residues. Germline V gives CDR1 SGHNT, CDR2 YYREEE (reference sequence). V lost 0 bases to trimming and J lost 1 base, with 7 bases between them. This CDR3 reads CASSLGGWNTEAFF. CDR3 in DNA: TGTGCCAGCAGCTTGGGCGGGTGGAACACTGAAGCTTTCTTT.

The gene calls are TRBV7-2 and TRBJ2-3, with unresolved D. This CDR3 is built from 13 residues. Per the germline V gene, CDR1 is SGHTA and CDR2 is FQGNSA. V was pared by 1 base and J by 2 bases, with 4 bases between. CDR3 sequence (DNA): TGTGCCAGCAGCTTAGACTACACAGATACGCAGTATTTT. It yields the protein CASSLDYTDTQYF. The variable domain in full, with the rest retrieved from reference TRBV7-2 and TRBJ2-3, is GAGVSQSPSNKVTEKGKDVELRCDPISGHTALYWYRQSLGQGLEFLIYFQGNSAPDKSGLPSDRFSAERTGGSVSTLTIQRTQQEDSAVYLCASSLDYTDTQYFGPGTRLTVL.

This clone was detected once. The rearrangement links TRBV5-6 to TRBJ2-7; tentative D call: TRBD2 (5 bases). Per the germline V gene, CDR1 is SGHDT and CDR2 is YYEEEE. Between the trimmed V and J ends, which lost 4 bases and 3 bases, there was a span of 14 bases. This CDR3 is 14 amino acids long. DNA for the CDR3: TGTGCCAGCAGCCCGGGGAGCAGTTTCTACGAGCAGTACTTC. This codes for CASSPGSSFYEQYF. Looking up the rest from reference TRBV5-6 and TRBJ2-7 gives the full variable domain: DAGVTQSPTHLIKTRGQQVTLRCSPKSGHDTVSWYQQALGQGPQFIFQYYEEEERQRGNFPDRFSGHQFPNYSSELNVNALLLGDSALYLCASSPGSSFYEQYFGPGTRLTVT.

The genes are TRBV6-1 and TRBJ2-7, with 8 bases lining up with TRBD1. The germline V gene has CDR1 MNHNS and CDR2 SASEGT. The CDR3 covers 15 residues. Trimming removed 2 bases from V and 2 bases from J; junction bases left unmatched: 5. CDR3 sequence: CASSEIRTGPYEQYF. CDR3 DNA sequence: TGTGCCAGCAGTGAAATTAGGACAGGGCCCTACGAGCAGTACTTC.

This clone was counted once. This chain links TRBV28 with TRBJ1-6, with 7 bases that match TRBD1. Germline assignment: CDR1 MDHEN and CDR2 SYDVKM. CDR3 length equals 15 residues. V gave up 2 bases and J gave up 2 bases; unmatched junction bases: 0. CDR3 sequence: CASSLGQAYNSPLHF. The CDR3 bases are TGTGCCAGCAGTTTAGGACAGGCCTATAATTCACCCCTCCACTTT.

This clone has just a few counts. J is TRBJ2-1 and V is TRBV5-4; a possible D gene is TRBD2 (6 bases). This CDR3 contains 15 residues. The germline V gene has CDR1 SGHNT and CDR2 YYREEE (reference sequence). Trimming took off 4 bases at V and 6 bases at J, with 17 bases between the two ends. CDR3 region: CASSPGVGGVNEQFF. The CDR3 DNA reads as TGTGCCAGCAGCCCGGGGGTCGGAGGGGTCAATGAGCAGTTCTTC.

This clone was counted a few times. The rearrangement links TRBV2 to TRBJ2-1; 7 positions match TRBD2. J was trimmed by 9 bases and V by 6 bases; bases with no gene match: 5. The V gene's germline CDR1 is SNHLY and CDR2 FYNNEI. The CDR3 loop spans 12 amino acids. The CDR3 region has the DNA TGTGCCAGCAGGGGCGGGAGAGGTGAGCAGTTCTTC. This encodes CASRGGRGEQFF.

CDR3 nucleotide sequence: TGCGCCAGCAGCCCCAGGGACAGGTGGTGGACTGAAGCTTTCTTT. This translates into CASSPRDRWWTEAFF. The rearrangement uses TRBV4-1 and TRBJ1-1; 8 nucleotides agree with TRBD1. Losses at the gene ends were 4 bases for V and 5 bases for J; bases not matched to a gene: 9. The germline V gene has CDR1 MGHRA and CDR2 YSYEKL. The CDR3 has 15 amino acids.

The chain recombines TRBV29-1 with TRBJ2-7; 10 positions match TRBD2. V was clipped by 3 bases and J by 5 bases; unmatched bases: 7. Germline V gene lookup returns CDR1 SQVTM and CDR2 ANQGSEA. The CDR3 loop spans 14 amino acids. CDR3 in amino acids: CSVDPSGSNDEQYF. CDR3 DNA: TGCAGCGTTGACCCTAGCGGGAGTAACGACGAGCAGTACTTC.

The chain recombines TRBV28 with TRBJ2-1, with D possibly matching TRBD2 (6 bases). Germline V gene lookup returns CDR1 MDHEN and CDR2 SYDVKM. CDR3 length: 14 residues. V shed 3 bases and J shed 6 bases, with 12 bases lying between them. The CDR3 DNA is TGTGCCAGCAGTTTGGGAGGAGGACGCAATGAGCAGTTCTTC. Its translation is CASSLGGGRNEQFF.

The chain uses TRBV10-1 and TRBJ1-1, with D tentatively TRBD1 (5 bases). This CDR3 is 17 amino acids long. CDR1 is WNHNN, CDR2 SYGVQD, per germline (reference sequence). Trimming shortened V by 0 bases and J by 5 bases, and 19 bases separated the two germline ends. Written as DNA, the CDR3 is TGCGCCAGCAGTGAGTCTTCCGGGGGGGGAAGGAGTACTGAAGCTTTCTTT. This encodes CASSESSGGGRSTEAFF.

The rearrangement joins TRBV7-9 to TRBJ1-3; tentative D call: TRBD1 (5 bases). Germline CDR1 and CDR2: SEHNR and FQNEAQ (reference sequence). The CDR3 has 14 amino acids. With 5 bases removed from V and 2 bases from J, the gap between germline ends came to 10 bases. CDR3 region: CASSHMDTGNTIYF. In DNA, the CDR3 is TGTGCCAGCAGCCATATGGACACTGGAAACACCATATATTTT. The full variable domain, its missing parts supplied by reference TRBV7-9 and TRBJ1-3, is DTGVSQNPRHKITKRGQNVTFRCDPISEHNRLYWYRQTLGQGPEFLTYFQNEAQLEKSRLLSDRFSAERPKGSFSTLEIQRTEQGDSAMYLCASSHMDTGNTIYFGEGSWLTVV.

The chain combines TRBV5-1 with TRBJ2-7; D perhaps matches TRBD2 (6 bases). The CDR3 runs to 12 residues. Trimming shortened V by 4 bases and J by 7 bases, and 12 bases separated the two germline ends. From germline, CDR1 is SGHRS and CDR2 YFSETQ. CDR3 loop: CASSEGTLEQYF. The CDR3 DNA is TGCGCCAGCAGCGAGGGGACTTTGGAGCAGTACTTC.

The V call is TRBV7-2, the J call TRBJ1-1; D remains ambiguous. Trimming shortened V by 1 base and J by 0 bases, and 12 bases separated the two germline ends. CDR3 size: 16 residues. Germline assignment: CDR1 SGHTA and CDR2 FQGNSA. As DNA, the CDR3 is TGTGCCAGCAGCTTAGTCGGGGTTCGAATGAACACTGAAGCTTTCTTT. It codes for CASSLVGVRMNTEAFF.